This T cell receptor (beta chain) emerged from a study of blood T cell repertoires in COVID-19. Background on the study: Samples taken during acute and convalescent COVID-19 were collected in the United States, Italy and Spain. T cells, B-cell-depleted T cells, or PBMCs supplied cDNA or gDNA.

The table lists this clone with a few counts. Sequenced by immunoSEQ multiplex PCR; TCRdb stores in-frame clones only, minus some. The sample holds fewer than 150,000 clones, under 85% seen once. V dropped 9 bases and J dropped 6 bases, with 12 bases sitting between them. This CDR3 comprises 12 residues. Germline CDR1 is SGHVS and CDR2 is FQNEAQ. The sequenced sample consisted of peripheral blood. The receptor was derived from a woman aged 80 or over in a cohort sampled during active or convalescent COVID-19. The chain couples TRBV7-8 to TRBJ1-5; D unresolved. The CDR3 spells CASGSGVQPQHF. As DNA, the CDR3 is TGTGCCAGTGGGTCCGGGGTTCAGCCCCAGCATTTT.